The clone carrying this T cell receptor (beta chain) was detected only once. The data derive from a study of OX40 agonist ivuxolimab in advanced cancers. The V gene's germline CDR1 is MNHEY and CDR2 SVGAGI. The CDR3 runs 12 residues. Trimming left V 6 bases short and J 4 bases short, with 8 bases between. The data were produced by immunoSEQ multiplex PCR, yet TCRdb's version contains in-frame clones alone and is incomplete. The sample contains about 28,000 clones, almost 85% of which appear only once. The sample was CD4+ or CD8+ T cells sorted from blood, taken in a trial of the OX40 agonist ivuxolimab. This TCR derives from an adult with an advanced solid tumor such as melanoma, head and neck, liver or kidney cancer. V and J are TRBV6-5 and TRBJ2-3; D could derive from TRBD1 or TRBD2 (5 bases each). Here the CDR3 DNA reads TGTGCCAGCAGACAGGAGGCAGATACGCAGTATTTT. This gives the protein CASRQEADTQYF.